These T cell receptor beta chains were read from a single sample in a study of blood T cell repertoires in COVID-19. Assay: immunoSEQ multiplex PCR; the TCRdb copy retains only in-frame clones and omits some. The repertoire holds about 220,000 clones, with more than 65% as singletons. Input material: peripheral blood. Receptors were obtained from a man over 45 with active or convalescent COVID-19. Both conserved end residues are part of each CDR3. D genes are given only for firm matches. Size is omitted from some rows. Given values are once, few, many or a class for expanded clones.

d_call: TRBD2; v_call: TRBV7-9; j_call: TRBJ2-1; clone_size: -; cdr3_aa: CASSLVGGTSGDEQFF; cdr3_nt: TGTGCCAGCAGCTTAGTTGGGGGGACTAGCGGGGATGAGCAGTTCTTC
d_call: -; v_call: TRBV19; j_call: TRBJ2-3; clone_size: -; cdr3_aa: CASSRGGTSTDTQYF; cdr3_nt: TGTGCCAGTAGTCGTGGGGGGACTAGCACAGATACGCAGTATTTT
d_call: -; v_call: TRBV28; j_call: TRBJ2-1; clone_size: -; cdr3_aa: CASSLVGGQFEQFF; cdr3_nt: TGTGCCAGCAGTTTGGTAGGGGGTCAATTCGAGCAGTTCTTC
d_call: TRBD1; v_call: TRBV5-8; j_call: TRBJ1-2; clone_size: -; cdr3_aa: CASSARDRGTYGYTF; cdr3_nt: TGTGCCAGCAGCGCGCGGGACAGGGGGACCTATGGCTACACCTTC
d_call: -; v_call: TRBV2; j_call: TRBJ2-1; clone_size: few; cdr3_aa: CASSGGSQGGNEQFF; cdr3_nt: TGTGCCAGCAGTGGAGGTTCACAGGGTGGCAATGAGCAGTTCTTC
d_call: TRBD2; v_call: TRBV20-1; j_call: TRBJ2-5; clone_size: -; cdr3_aa: CSASRREGRGETQYF; cdr3_nt: TGCAGTGCTAGTCGGCGGGAGGGTCGGGGTGAGACCCAGTACTTC
d_call: -; v_call: TRBV3-1/TRBV3-2; j_call: TRBJ2-7; clone_size: -; cdr3_aa: CASSQGVTYEQYF; cdr3_nt: TGTGCCAGCAGCCAAGGAGTAACCTACGAGCAGTACTTC
d_call: TRBD2; v_call: TRBV24-1; j_call: TRBJ2-3; clone_size: -; cdr3_aa: CATSWTSGGGTQYF; cdr3_nt: TGTGCCACCAGTTGGACTAGCGGGGGCGGTACGCAGTATTTT
d_call: TRBD1; v_call: TRBV2; j_call: TRBJ1-1; clone_size: -; cdr3_aa: CASSEAGQSNTEAFF; cdr3_nt: TGTGCCAGCAGTGAAGCGGGACAGTCGAACACTGAAGCTTTCTTT
d_call: -; v_call: TRBV12-3/TRBV12-4; j_call: TRBJ2-3; clone_size: -; cdr3_aa: CASSLDSLDTQYF; cdr3_nt: TGTGCCAGCAGTTTAGACTCATTGGATACGCAGTATTTT
d_call: TRBD1; v_call: TRBV3-1/TRBV3-2; j_call: TRBJ1-4; clone_size: -; cdr3_aa: CASSRDRDRNEKLFF; cdr3_nt: TGTGCCAGCAGCCGGGACAGGGACCGTAATGAAAAACTGTTTTTT
d_call: -; v_call: TRBV2; j_call: TRBJ2-7; clone_size: -; cdr3_aa: CASSDGQKGTYEQYF; cdr3_nt: TGTGCCAGCAGTGATGGGCAGAAAGGAACCTACGAGCAGTACTTC
d_call: -; v_call: TRBV7-9; j_call: TRBJ2-5; clone_size: -; cdr3_aa: CASDPRGGETQYF; cdr3_nt: TGTGCCAGCGACCCAAGGGGAGGAGAGACCCAGTACTTC
d_call: -; v_call: TRBV5-1; j_call: TRBJ1-6; clone_size: -; cdr3_aa: CASSLQGSSSYNSPLHF; cdr3_nt: TGCGCCAGCAGCTTGCAGGGGTCGAGCTCCTATAATTCACCCCTCCACTTT
d_call: TRBD1; v_call: TRBV19; j_call: TRBJ1-2; clone_size: -; cdr3_aa: CASSPRGPGYGYTF; cdr3_nt: TGTGCCAGTAGTCCCAGGGGGCCTGGCTATGGCTACACCTTC
d_call: -; v_call: TRBV7-2; j_call: TRBJ1-1; clone_size: few; cdr3_aa: CASSLYEVNTEAFF; cdr3_nt: TGTGCCAGCAGCTTGTATGAGGTGAACACTGAAGCTTTCTTT
d_call: TRBD2; v_call: TRBV19; j_call: TRBJ2-2; clone_size: -; cdr3_aa: CANRYGTSGSRDTGELFF; cdr3_nt: TGTGCCAATAGATATGGCACTAGCGGGAGTCGGGACACCGGGGAGCTGTTTTTT
d_call: -; v_call: TRBV7-2; j_call: TRBJ1-6; clone_size: few; cdr3_aa: CASSLGAGGYNSPLHF; cdr3_nt: TGTGCCAGCAGCTTAGGGGCGGGGGGGTATAATTCACCCCTCCACTTT
d_call: TRBD1; v_call: TRBV28; j_call: TRBJ1-2; clone_size: -; cdr3_aa: CASRGGLGNYGYTF; cdr3_nt: TGTGCCAGCAGAGGGGGCCTCGGTAACTATGGCTACACCTTC
d_call: -; v_call: TRBV11-2; j_call: TRBJ2-2; clone_size: -; cdr3_aa: CASSLFVGELFF; cdr3_nt: TGTGCCAGCAGCTTATTCGTCGGGGAGCTGTTTTTT
d_call: -; v_call: TRBV30; j_call: TRBJ1-1; clone_size: -; cdr3_aa: CAWRPQIVHFTEAFF; cdr3_nt: TGTGCCTGGAGGCCACAGATAGTACATTTCACTGAAGCTTTCTTT
d_call: -; v_call: TRBV24-1; j_call: TRBJ2-1; clone_size: -; cdr3_aa: CATSGPGANEQFF; cdr3_nt: TGTGCCACCAGTGGGCCTGGTGCCAATGAGCAGTTCTTC
d_call: TRBD2; v_call: TRBV9; j_call: TRBJ2-1; clone_size: -; cdr3_aa: CASSSSSGSSYNEQFF; cdr3_nt: TGTGCCAGCAGCTCATCTAGCGGGAGCTCCTACAATGAGCAGTTCTTC
d_call: -; v_call: TRBV28; j_call: TRBJ1-1; clone_size: -; cdr3_aa: CASSEGGNTEAFF; cdr3_nt: TGTGCCAGCAGTGAAGGGGGTAACACTGAAGCTTTCTTT
d_call: -; v_call: TRBV19; j_call: TRBJ1-2; clone_size: few; cdr3_aa: CASSISQGRRYGYTF; cdr3_nt: TGTGCCAGTAGTATCTCTCAGGGGCGCCGGTATGGCTACACCTTC
d_call: TRBD1; v_call: TRBV9; j_call: TRBJ1-5; clone_size: -; cdr3_aa: CASSEGGSYSEPQHF; cdr3_nt: TGTGCCAGCAGCGAAGGGGGCTCCTATTCGGAGCCCCAGCATTTT
d_call: TRBD1; v_call: TRBV7-2; j_call: TRBJ1-1; clone_size: -; cdr3_aa: CASSWTGLNTEAFF; cdr3_nt: TGTGCCAGCAGCTGGACAGGGTTGAACACTGAAGCTTTCTTT
d_call: TRBD2; v_call: TRBV7-9; j_call: TRBJ2-2; clone_size: -; cdr3_aa: CASSPSGGNTGELFF; cdr3_nt: TGTGCCAGCAGCCCAAGCGGGGGGAACACCGGGGAGCTGTTTTTT
d_call: -; v_call: TRBV9; j_call: TRBJ2-6; clone_size: -; cdr3_aa: CASSVAPEGAGANVLTF; cdr3_nt: TGTGCCAGCAGCGTAGCCCCTGAGGGAGCTGGGGCCAACGTCCTGACTTTC
d_call: -; v_call: TRBV18; j_call: TRBJ2-2; clone_size: -; cdr3_aa: CASSLQSSYYPGELFF; cdr3_nt: TGTGCCAGCTCACTACAATCTAGTTATTACCCCGGGGAGCTGTTTTTT
d_call: -; v_call: TRBV5-1; j_call: TRBJ2-7; clone_size: -; cdr3_aa: CASSHPITYEQYF; cdr3_nt: TGCGCCAGCAGCCATCCTATTACCTACGAGCAGTACTTC